This T cell receptor (beta chain) was identified during a study of CD8 T cells in ankylosing spondylitis. Germline V gene sequence: CDR1 DFQATT, CDR2 SNEGSKA (reference sequence). V lost 2 bases, J lost 9 bases, and 7 bases stayed unmatched. CDR3 length equals 13 residues. Quantitative 5'-RACE with molecular barcodes generated TCR beta libraries. One entry per CDR3 protein, called by TCRdb with MiXCR from the 5' RACE reads. The sample shows hundreds of thousands of distinct CDR3 sequences, 12% of them seen only once. Study findings and constraints: Disease-linked clones were CD8+ and relatively rare in peripheral blood. It appeared that ankylosing spondylitis blood was characterized by a TCR beta motif of several highly homologous variants. A subset of motif variants has previously been described in the synovial fluid and blood of reactive arthritis. The study looked at matched synovial fluid samples from ankylosing spondylitis patients. Disease-linked clones were reported to be significantly enriched there.

This clonotype came up many times. Its specificity is unknown. The sequenced sample consisted of blood, either unsorted or a sorted T cell fraction (not recorded which). The chain uses TRBV20-1 and TRBJ2-1, with 7 bases that match TRBD2. This clonotype originated in a male donor with ankylosing spondylitis. The CDR3 loop reads CSARSAREGEQFF. In DNA form, the CDR3 reads TGCAGTGCTAGATCGGCGAGGGAGGGTGAGCAGTTCTTC.